The present entry profiles one TCR beta chain with its context. Its target is unknown. The CDR3 sequence is 12 residues long. Germline V gene lookup returns CDR1 SGHAT and CDR2 FQNNGV. Trimming shortened V by 3 bases and J by 6 bases, and 9 bases separated the two germline ends. This record belongs to a study of cytomegalovirus exposure and HLA in healthy donors. Findings and limits, study-wide: Most CMV-associated TCR beta chains were later found to appear HLA-restricted. Sequencing depth roughly uniform across donors was assumed in presence/absence analyses. A later analysis linked about 17,000 TCR beta sequences to HLA alleles at 0.05 false discovery rate.

The PCR was carried out with 60 Vbeta primers and 13 Jbeta primers. Sequencing was performed with immunoSEQ multiplex PCR; in TCRdb, only in-frame clones are kept and a portion is missing. The sample has under 150,000 clones, approximately 85% seen once. This receptor was taken from a woman aged 25 to 39 in good health and CMV-seropositive. The V and J genes are TRBV11-2 and TRBJ2-7, with D tentatively TRBD1 (6 bases). The sequencing input was PBMCs. The CDR3: CASSLRGTEQYF. CDR3 DNA: TGTGCCAGCAGCTTGAGGGGGACCGAGCAGTACTTC.